This TCR beta chain was recovered during a study of CD8 T cells in ankylosing spondylitis. Germline V CDR1 and CDR2: SGHVS, FNYEAQ. V dropped 5 bases and J dropped 6; count of bases not matched to a gene: 6. The CDR3 has 15 amino acids. TCRdb reprocessed the 5' RACE reads via MiXCR and lists one record per CDR3 protein. The sample holds about 35,000 distinct CDR3 sequences; around 10% are singletons and the top ten take about a sixth. This TCR came from a male donor with ankylosing spondylitis or in good health (not recorded which). The sequenced sample was blood, either unsorted or a sorted T cell fraction (not recorded which). V is TRBV7-6 and J is TRBJ2-1; 11 bases map to TRBD2. The CDR3 sequence is CASSPLLAGGNEQFF. The CDR3 DNA reads TGTGCCAGCAGCCCACTCCTAGCGGGAGGCAATGAGCAGTTCTTC.